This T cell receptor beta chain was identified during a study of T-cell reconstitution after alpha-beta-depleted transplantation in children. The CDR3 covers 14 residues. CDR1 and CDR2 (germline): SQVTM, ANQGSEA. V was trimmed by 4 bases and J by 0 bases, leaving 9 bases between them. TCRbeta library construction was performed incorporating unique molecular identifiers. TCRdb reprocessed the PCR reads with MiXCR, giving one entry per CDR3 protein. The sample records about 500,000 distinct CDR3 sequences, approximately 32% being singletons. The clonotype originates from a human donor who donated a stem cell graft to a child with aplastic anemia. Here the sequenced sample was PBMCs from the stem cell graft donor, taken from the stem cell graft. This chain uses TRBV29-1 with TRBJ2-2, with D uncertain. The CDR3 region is CSVATAPNTGELFF. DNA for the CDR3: TGCAGCGTTGCCACAGCCCCGAACACCGGGGAGCTGTTTTTT.